This T cell receptor (beta chain) is from a study of Ad26.COV2.S vaccination and SARS-CoV-2 variants. Clones were sequenced by immunoSEQ multiplex PCR, and TCRdb holds only the in-frame ones, with some missing. The sample holds about 430,000 clones, over 75% seen once. Stated treatment: 15 to 20 received Ad26.COV2.S at low or high dose, single or two shots; 5 received placebo; per-sample allocation not given. Day 63 after the first injection of vaccine or placebo was the sampling time. Trimming pared 0 bases from V and 3 bases from J, leaving 17 bases between. Per germline, CDR1 MGHDK and CDR2 SYGVNS. The CDR3 sequence is 17 residues long.

The chain links TRBV25-1 to TRBJ1-1; D not certain. The input for sequencing was peripheral blood, taken in a trial of Ad26.COV2.S vaccine versus placebo. The TCR comes from a person between 18 and 65 years old who received the Ad26.COV2.S COVID-19 vaccine or a placebo. CDR3 residues: CASSEYEGVGYDTEAFF. In DNA form, the CDR3 reads TGTGCCAGCAGTGAATATGAGGGTGTAGGTTATGACACTGAAGCTTTCTTT.